Listed here are 4 T cell receptor beta chains from one sample, sequenced in a study of CD8 T cells in Susac syndrome. The authors reverse transcribed roughly 0.5 to 1 ug RNA with random hexamers. Via MiXCR, TCRdb re-called the immunoSEQ multiplex PCR reads, giving one row per CDR3 protein. The sample includes 77,000 or so distinct CDR3 sequences, more than 85% of them seen just once. Sequencing was done on a sample of CD4+ T cells from PBMCs. These receptors originate from a human donor with Susac syndrome.

This clonotype was recorded once. This chain uses TRBV24-1 with TRBJ2-3; D is unresolved. The CDR3 covers 14 residues. With 4 bases removed from V and 3 bases from J, the gap between germline ends came to 10 bases. CDR1 is KGHDR and CDR2 is SFDVKD in the germline V gene. The CDR3 nucleotides are TGTGCCACCAGTGACTCCGACGGGACAGATACGCAGTATTTT. It yields the protein CATSDSDGTDTQYF.

The rearrangement uses TRBV20-1 and TRBJ2-5; 7 bases agree with TRBD1. J gave up 5 bases and V 2 bases, and 11 bases lay outside the gene matches. This CDR3 has 15 amino acids. Germline loops: CDR1 DFQATT, CDR2 SNEGSKA (reference sequence). Here the CDR3 DNA reads TGCAGTGCTAGATCGGGACAGTTGGTGGGGGAGACCCAGTACTTC. Encoded protein: CSARSGQLVGETQYF.

Written as DNA, the CDR3 is TGTGCCAGCAGCCAAGAGAATCTCTCCTACAATGAGCAGTTCTTC. The encoded protein is CASSQENLSYNEQFF. This chain links TRBV4-2 with TRBJ2-1; no definite D call. The V end lost 0 bases, the J end lost 0 bases, and 6 bases lay between the germline ends. CDR1 is LGHNA and CDR2 is YNFKEQ in the germline V gene. The CDR3 runs 15 residues.

The gene calls are TRBV9 and TRBJ2-1, with 7 bases aligning to TRBD1. The germline V gene encodes CDR1 SGDLS and CDR2 YYNGEE. The CDR3 spans 20 residues. V lost 4 bases and J lost 0; bases outside the gene matches: 19. Here the CDR3 DNA reads TGTGCCAGCAGCACCTCGGGACAGCCCGAGCGGAAGAGCTCCTACAATGAGCAGTTCTTC. It specifies CASSTSGQPERKSSYNEQFF.